A selection of T cell receptor beta chains follows, all from one sample in a study of T cells in Graves' hyperthyroidism and ophthalmopathy. MiXCR, run by TCRdb on the multiplex PCR reads, gives a single entry per CDR3 protein. In the table there are about 530,000 distinct CDR3 sequences, more than 15% of which are singletons. Sequenced input: blood. All receptors come from a woman under 30 with Graves' ophthalmopathy. Each CDR3 is given without its conserved first and last residue.

>TRBV29-1
SVWRESGNEQY
>TRBV20-1
SARASGGALGKNIQY
>TRBV28
ASTAGGYT
>TRBV6-1
ASSGSLSPRGYGYT
>TRBV11-2
ASSLSQGTYEQY
>TRBV5-5
ASSQSGEQY
>TRBV30
AWSLDRGKLF
>TRBV5-4
ASSFGTLNEQF
>TRBV10-3
AISEPNQPQH
>TRBV18
ASSPRRLSEWEKLF
>TRBV18
ASSPPGTGQETQY
>TRBV7-3
ASRTRNTGELF
>TRBV7-2
ASSLDGSGANVLT
>TRBV20-1
SAKDLQGASPDEKLF
>TRBV27
ASSSHPGGHREQY
>TRBV3-1
APRAPYGETQY
>TRBV7-8
ASSVPEGGYEQY
>TRBV28
ASSFFGTENTEAF
>TRBV13
ASGQAQY
>TRBV20-1
SVRGVIAGEGNEQF
>TRBV20-1
SARSGDRIYEQY
>TRBV4-2
ASSQESQGAGSGYGYT
>TRBV3-1
ASSPQGGSATEAF
>TRBV2
ASSEEPGVYGYT
>TRBV6-5
ASSWTGSTYEQY
>TRBV18
ASRTRKTGWDQPQH
>TRBV6-2/TRBV6-3
ASSSDRYQPQH
>TRBV14
ASNRKLNTEAF
>TRBV28
ASSPDRGRRDTQY
>TRBV29-1
SVSPGDAEAF
>TRBV7-2
ASKGTSGTGEQF
>TRBV28
ASNAEGGNYGYT
>TRBV9
ASSPGQVDQPQH
>TRBV4-2
ASSPQGEDNTEAF
>TRBV30
AWSRALNTEAF
>TRBV20-1
SAGTGGRGRNQPQH
>TRBV3-1
ASRDPSGGPTDTQY
>TRBV7-2
ASSLGSVIDSYEQY
>TRBV9
ASRNMTGTAGANVLT
>TRBV30
AWGQNTEAF
>TRBV28
ASSPGQGRRETQY
>TRBV3-1
ASSQGTGGGQPQH
>TRBV5-4
ASSADSSGRRLQETQY
>TRBV19
ASSLEGQGANQPQH
>TRBV20-1
SARDNRGRTGELF
>TRBV20-1
SAGKTGQGAYGYT
>TRBV10-3
AISELAETQY
>TRBV5-1
ASSLEGGVVAF
>TRBV20-1
SARDGQRGGINTDTQY
>TRBV12-3/TRBV12-4
ASSLRFSWLTGTSGGMDNEQF
>TRBV10-3
AISEGGSEQY
>TRBV11-2
ASSSSGTPYEQY
>TRBV18
ASSRKGGGDPYNEQF
>TRBV30
AWTPMNTEAF
>TRBV11-2
ASSFTTGGDIYNSPLH
>TRBV9
ASSVNRRAATDTQY
>TRBV7-3
ASSLTGGGTDTQY
>TRBV5-6
ASSWWTGLKVQETQY
>TRBV28
ASSSPRRGTGVYEQY